This T cell receptor beta chain appears in the sequencing data of a study of cytomegalovirus exposure and HLA in healthy donors. Across the study: A prior study identified 120 million or so unique TCR beta sequences from about 179 million T cells.

Germline loops: CDR1 SGHVS, CDR2 FNYEAQ. The CDR3 has 13 residues. The ends lost 3 bases at V and 8 bases at J; junction bases unmatched: 4. Comment on this clone: The antigen is undetermined.

The PCR used 60 Vbeta and 13 Jbeta primers. Assay: immunoSEQ multiplex PCR; the TCRdb copy retains only in-frame clones and omits some. Of 110,000 or so clones listed, 82% are singletons. General study results and limits: Prior analysis indicated that the majority of TCR beta V segments exhibited productivity approximately 87% or approximately 30% of the time. The authors judged a highly shared variant cluster likely a sequencing artifact.

Sequencing input: PBMCs. The TCR originated in a woman between 18 and 29 years old in good health and CMV-seronegative. This rearrangement joins TRBV7-6 to TRBJ2-1; 7 nucleotides align to TRBD2. The CDR3 here is CASSLRERYEQFF. CDR3 DNA sequence: TGTGCCAGCAGCTTGCGGGAGCGGTATGAGCAGTTCTTC.